The clone carrying this TCR beta chain was detected ten times or more. Its antigen is not identified. General study findings and limits: The larger-cohort validation was restricted to a single TCR beta V-J rearrangement rather than whole repertoires.

The CDR3 totals 15 residues. Germline V gives CDR1 SGHDT, CDR2 YYEEEE. Trimming cost V 4 bases and J 0 bases, with 10 bases left between them. From the 5' RACE reads, TCRdb called clonotypes with MiXCR, one entry per CDR3 protein. Of 5,000 to 6,500 distinct CDR3 sequences listed, approximately 30% are singletons. Input material: memory CD4+ T cells sorted from a lymph node. The subset is: memory CD4+ T cells, CD4+CD45RO+CD25-. This chain uses TRBV5-6 with TRBJ1-4, with D uncertain. The receptor was derived from a female donor with breast cancer. CDR3 amino acids: CASSPMSATNEKLFF. The DNA of the CDR3 is TGTGCCAGCAGCCCAATGTCCGCAACTAATGAAAAACTGTTTTTT.